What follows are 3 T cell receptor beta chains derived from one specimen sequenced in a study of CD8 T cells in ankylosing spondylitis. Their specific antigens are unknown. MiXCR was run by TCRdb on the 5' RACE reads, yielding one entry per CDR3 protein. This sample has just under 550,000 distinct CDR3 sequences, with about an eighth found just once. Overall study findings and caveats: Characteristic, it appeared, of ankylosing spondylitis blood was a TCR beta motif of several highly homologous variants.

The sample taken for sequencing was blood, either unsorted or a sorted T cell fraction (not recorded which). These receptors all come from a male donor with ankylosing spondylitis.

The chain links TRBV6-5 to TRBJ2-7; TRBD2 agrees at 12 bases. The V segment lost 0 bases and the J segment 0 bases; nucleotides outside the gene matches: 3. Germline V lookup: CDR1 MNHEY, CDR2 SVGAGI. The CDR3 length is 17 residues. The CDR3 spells CASSYSGLAGSSYEQYF. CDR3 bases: TGTGCCAGCAGTTACTCCGGACTAGCGGGAAGCTCCTACGAGCAGTACTTC.

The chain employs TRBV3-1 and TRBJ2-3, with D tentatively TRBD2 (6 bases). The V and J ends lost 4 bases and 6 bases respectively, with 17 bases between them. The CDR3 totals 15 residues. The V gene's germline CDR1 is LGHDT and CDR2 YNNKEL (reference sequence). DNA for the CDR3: TGTGCCAGCAGCCGACTAGGAGGGGCAGGCGATACGCAGTATTTT. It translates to CASSRLGGAGDTQYF.

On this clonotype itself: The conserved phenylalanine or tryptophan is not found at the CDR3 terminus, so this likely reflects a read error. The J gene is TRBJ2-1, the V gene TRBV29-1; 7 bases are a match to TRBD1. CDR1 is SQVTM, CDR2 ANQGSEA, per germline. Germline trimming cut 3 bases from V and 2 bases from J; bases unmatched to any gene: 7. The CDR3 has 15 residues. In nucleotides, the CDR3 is TGCAGCGTTGAGGGAGACAGGGTCACCTACAATGAGCAGTTCTCC. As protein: CSVEGDRVTYNEQFS.